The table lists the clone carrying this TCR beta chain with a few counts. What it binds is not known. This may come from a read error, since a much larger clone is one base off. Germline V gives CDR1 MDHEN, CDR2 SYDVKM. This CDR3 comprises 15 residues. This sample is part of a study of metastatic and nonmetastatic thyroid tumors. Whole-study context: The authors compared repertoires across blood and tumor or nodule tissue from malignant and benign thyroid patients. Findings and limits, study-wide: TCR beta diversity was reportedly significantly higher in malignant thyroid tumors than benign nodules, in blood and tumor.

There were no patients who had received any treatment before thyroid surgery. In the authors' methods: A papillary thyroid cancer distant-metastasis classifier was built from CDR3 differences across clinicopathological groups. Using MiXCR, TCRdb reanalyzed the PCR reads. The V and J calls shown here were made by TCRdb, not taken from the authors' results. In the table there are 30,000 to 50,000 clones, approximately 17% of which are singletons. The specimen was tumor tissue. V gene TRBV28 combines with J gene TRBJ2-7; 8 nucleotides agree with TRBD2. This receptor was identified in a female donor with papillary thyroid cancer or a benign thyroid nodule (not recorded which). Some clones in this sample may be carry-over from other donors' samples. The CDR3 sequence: CASSREGSGVYEQYF. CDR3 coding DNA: TGCGCCAGCAGCCGGGAGGGTAGCGGGGTCTACGAGCAGTACTTC.